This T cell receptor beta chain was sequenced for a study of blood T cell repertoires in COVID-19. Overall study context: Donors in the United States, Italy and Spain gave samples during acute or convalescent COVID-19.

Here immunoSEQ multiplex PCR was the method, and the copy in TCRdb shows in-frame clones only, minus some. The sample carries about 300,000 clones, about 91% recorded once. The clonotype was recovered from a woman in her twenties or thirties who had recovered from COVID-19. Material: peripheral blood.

The CDR3 coding sequence is TGTGCCAGCAGCCGCCCGGGTGGATCAACTGAAGCTTTCTTT. Protein product: CASSRPGGSTEAFF. V and J are TRBV7-9 and TRBJ1-1; D ambiguous. Germline V lookup: CDR1 SEHNR, CDR2 FQNEAQ (reference sequence). This CDR3 has 14 amino acids. The V end lost 5 bases, the J end lost 5 bases, and 15 bases lay between the germline ends.